The 26 T cell receptor beta chains given below trace back to one sample, sequenced in a study of response to subunit inactivated influenza vaccine. TCRdb passed the RT-PCR reads through MiXCR, listing each CDR3 protein once. The sample includes around 750,000 distinct CDR3 sequences, about 20% of them seen just once. The material sequenced was PBMCs from blood, taken more than 4 days after vaccination. All receptors derive from a man aged 45-65 years who received an inactivated influenza vaccine.

The chain combines TRBV6-1 with TRBJ2-5; D not certain. From germline, CDR1 is MNHNS and CDR2 SASEGT. The CDR3 is 14 residues long. Trimming took off 2 bases at V and 7 bases at J, with 14 bases between the two ends. The CDR3 region is CASSEHVLDGTQYF. The CDR3 region has the DNA TGTGCCAGCAGTGAACACGTTTTAGACGGGACCCAGTACTTC.

V is TRBV7-3 and J is TRBJ2-1; the D is unclear. The length of the CDR3 is 12 residues. Germline CDR1 reads SGHTA; CDR2 reads FQGTGA. Trimming removed 8 bases from V and 1 base from J, with 6 bases in between. CDR3 region: CASADSYNEQFF. The CDR3 DNA reads TGTGCCAGCGCGGATTCCTACAATGAGCAGTTCTTC. Variable domain in full (rest from reference TRBV7-3 and TRBJ2-1): GAGVSQTPSNKVTEKGKYVELRCDPISGHTALYWYRQSLGQGPEFLIYFQGTGAADDSGLPNDRFFAVRPEGSVSTLKIQRTERGDSAVYLCASADSYNEQFFGPGTRLTVL.

This clonotype appeared many times. This chain links TRBV18 with TRBJ2-5, with D perhaps TRBD1 (6 bases). Germline V gene lookup returns CDR1 KGHSH and CDR2 LQKENI. The CDR3 extends over 16 amino acids. The V end was cut by 0 bases, the J end by 6 bases, with 17 bases between. CDR3 region: CASSPPVGTGWKTQYF. CDR3 nucleotides: TGTGCCAGCTCACCACCGGTTGGAACAGGGTGGAAGACCCAGTACTTC.

The CDR3 sequence is CASSPGTSGIHSYNEQFF. DNA for the CDR3: TGCGCCAGCAGCCCGGGGACTAGCGGGATACATTCCTACAATGAGCAGTTCTTC. The chain joins TRBV5-1 to TRBJ2-1, with 13 bases matching TRBD2. The CDR3 spans 18 residues. From germline, CDR1 is SGHRS and CDR2 YFSETQ. V was clipped by 4 bases and J by 1 base; unmatched bases: 8.

This clonotype was detected only a few times. The chain joins TRBV7-6 to TRBJ2-7; D gene ambiguous. Germline CDR1 and CDR2: SGHVS and FNYEAQ. V was shortened by 6 bases and J by 0 bases, with 12 bases between the two germline ends. CDR3 size: 14 residues. The CDR3: CASRRSAGSYEQYF. CDR3 DNA: TGTGCCAGCAGGAGAAGCGCAGGCTCCTACGAGCAGTACTTC. The whole variable domain, filled in from reference TRBV7-6 and TRBJ2-7, reads GAGVSQSPRYKVTKRGQDVALRCDPISGHVSLYWYRQALGQGPEFLTYFNYEAQQDKSGLPNDRFSAERPEGSISTLTIQRTEQRDSAMYRCASRRSAGSYEQYFGPGTRLTVT.

V and J are TRBV6-2 or TRBV6-3 and TRBJ2-5; tentatively, D is TRBD1 or TRBD2 (5 bases each). CDR3 length: 14 amino acids. Trimming took 6 bases from V and 1 from J, leaving 12 bases between them. In germline, CDR1 is MNHEY, CDR2 SVGEGT. The CDR3 loop reads CASSRDLGQETQYF. DNA for the CDR3: TGTGCCAGCAGCCGGGACCTCGGCCAAGAGACCCAGTACTTC.

The rearrangement links TRBV7-9 to TRBJ2-3; 8 bases are shared with TRBD2. The V segment lost 8 bases and the J segment 1 base; nucleotides outside the gene matches: 5. The CDR3 has 14 amino acids. The V gene's germline CDR1 is SEHNR and CDR2 FQNEAQ (reference sequence). The CDR3 loop is CASLKRERTDTQYF. Here the CDR3 DNA reads TGTGCCAGCCTCAAGCGGGAGCGCACAGATACGCAGTATTTT.

This clonotype has just one count. The chain joins TRBV5-1 to TRBJ2-7; D may correspond to TRBD1 or TRBD2 (6 bases each). Germline V gene data show CDR1 as SGHRS and CDR2 as YFSETQ. This CDR3 is built from 14 residues. Trimming stripped 0 bases from V and 6 bases from J, with 13 bases between. DNA of the CDR3: TGCGCCAGCAGCTTGGAGGGGGGCCGGGGCGAGCAGTACTTC. This codes for CASSLEGGRGEQYF.

This clonotype was detected a few times. The V call is TRBV5-1, the J call TRBJ2-1; TRBD2 might be the D (6 bases). The CDR3 consists of 17 residues. Trimming stripped 0 bases from V and 1 base from J, with 14 bases between. Germline CDR1 is SGHRS and CDR2 is YFSETQ. CDR3 amino acids: CASSLVGGTRSYNEQFF. The CDR3 nucleotides are TGCGCCAGCAGCTTGGTCGGGGGAACGAGGTCCTACAATGAGCAGTTCTTC.

V gene TRBV2 combines with J gene TRBJ2-5; 12 bases match TRBD1. CDR1 and CDR2 from the germline V gene are SNHLY and FYNNEI. With V trimmed by 5 bases and J by 8 bases, 6 bases remained unmatched. The CDR3 contains 14 residues. The CDR3 loop reads CASSQPGQGATQYF. CDR3 in DNA: TGTGCCAGCAGTCAACCGGGACAGGGGGCTACCCAGTACTTC.

This clonotype was recorded a few times. V gene TRBV6-2 or TRBV6-3 combines with J gene TRBJ2-1, with TRBD1 matching over 7 bases. Germline V gives CDR1 MNHEY, CDR2 SVGEGT. The CDR3 has 15 residues. After removal of 0 bases from V and 7 bases from J, the junction contained 6 bases not matched to a gene. CDR3 protein: CASSYSYRGTNEQFF. For the CDR3, the DNA is TGTGCCAGCAGTTACTCCTACAGGGGCACGAATGAGCAGTTCTTC.

This clonotype was observed a few times. The chain recombines TRBV9 with TRBJ2-3; D perhaps matches TRBD2 (6 bases). Germline loops: CDR1 SGDLS, CDR2 YYNGEE. This CDR3 comprises 14 residues. V was pared by 2 bases and J by 3 bases, with 10 bases between. The CDR3 bases are TGTGCCAGCAGCGTTTTAGCGGATACAGATACGCAGTATTTT. Translation gives CASSVLADTDTQYF. Using reference TRBV9 and TRBJ2-3 for the parts outside the CDR3, the full variable domain is DSGVTQTPKHLITATGQRVTLRCSPRSGDLSVYWYQQSLDQGLQFLIQYYNGEERAKGNILERFSAQQFPDLHSELNLSSLELGDSALYFCASSVLADTDTQYFGPGTRLTVL.

This clonotype was found a few times. The J gene is TRBJ2-1, the V gene TRBV18, with D perhaps matching TRBD2 (6 bases). CDR1 is KGHSH and CDR2 is LQKENI in the germline V gene. V was pared by 11 bases and J by 10 bases, with 12 bases between. This CDR3 has 10 residues. CDR3 DNA: TGTGCCTCCTCGGAGGGGGAGCAGTTCTTC. Protein: CASSEGEQFF.

This clonotype was counted a few times. The chain uses TRBV11-2 and TRBJ1-2; D not resolved. This CDR3 has 14 amino acids. Trimming stripped 1 base from V and 2 bases from J, with 8 bases between. Germline V gene lookup returns CDR1 SGHAT and CDR2 FQNNGV. This CDR3 reads CASSLVRTNYGYTF. The DNA for the CDR3 is TGTGCCAGCAGCTTAGTTAGGACCAACTATGGCTACACCTTC. The full variable domain, rest sourced from reference TRBV11-2 and TRBJ1-2, is EAGVAQSPRYKIIEKRQSVAFWCNPISGHATLYWYQQILGQGPKLLIQFQNNGVVDDSQLPKDRFSAERLKGVDSTLKIQPAKLEDSAVYLCASSLVRTNYGYTFGSGTRLTVV.

The sample holds a few counts of this clonotype. The chain uses TRBV10-3 and TRBJ1-1; TRBD1 might be the D (6 bases). Trimming cost V 3 bases and J 1 base, with 15 bases left between them. This CDR3 has 16 residues. Germline CDR1 is ENHRY and CDR2 is SYGVKD. The DNA of the CDR3 is TGTGCCATCAGTGACCCACAGGGCCGGGGGAACACTGAAGCTTTCTTT. Its protein product is CAISDPQGRGNTEAFF.

This clonotype was detected only a few times. V is TRBV20-1 and J is TRBJ1-3; D call uncertain. This CDR3 region has 17 residues. From germline, CDR1 is DFQATT and CDR2 SNEGSKA (reference sequence). With 1 base removed from V and 0 bases from J, the gap between germline ends came to 16 bases. The CDR3 nucleotides read TGCAGTGCTAGAGCTGGCCGGTACCTCGCCTCTGGAAACACCATATATTTT. This gives the protein CSARAGRYLASGNTIYF.

This clonotype occurred a few times. This sequence joins TRBV10-3 and TRBJ2-7; 8 nucleotides line up with TRBD2. Germline V gives CDR1 ENHRY, CDR2 SYGVKD. V trimming: 5 bases; J trimming: 3 bases; junction bases outside the gene matches: 6. This CDR3 is 14 amino acids long. CDR3 in amino acids: CAISPGLAGYEQYF. As DNA, the CDR3 is TGTGCCATCAGTCCCGGACTAGCTGGCTACGAGCAGTACTTC.

This clonotype has a handful of counts. This sequence joins TRBV6-1 and TRBJ2-2; 9 bases line up with TRBD2. The germline CDR1 and CDR2 sequences are MNHNS and SASEGT. This CDR3 comprises 16 residues. The V gene end was trimmed by 5 bases and the J gene end by 5 bases; junction bases not matched to a gene: 9. CDR3 nucleotides: TGTGCCAGCAGTCCCGATAGCGGGAGAGGTACCGGGGAGCTGTTTTTT. It yields the protein CASSPDSGRGTGELFF.

The V call is TRBV5-1, the J call TRBJ1-5; the D is unclear. The CDR3 consists of 13 residues. Deletions cut 1 base from V and 4 bases from J, with 6 bases between. Germline CDR1 reads SGHRS; CDR2 reads YFSETQ. This chain's CDR3 is CASSLYENQPQHF. The CDR3 DNA sequence: TGCGCCAGCAGCTTGTACGAGAATCAGCCCCAGCATTTT.

The table lists this clonotype with a few counts. The chain joins TRBV15 to TRBJ2-7, with D perhaps assigned TRBD1 or TRBD2 (5 bases each). The V and J ends lost 1 base and 3 bases respectively, with 10 bases between them. The CDR3 contains 14 residues. The germline CDR1 and CDR2 sequences are LNHNV and YYDKDF (reference sequence). This chain's CDR3 is CATSRVGVIYEQYF. DNA for the CDR3: TGTGCCACCAGCAGAGTGGGGGTTATCTACGAGCAGTACTTC. The full variable domain, in which reference TRBV15 and TRBJ2-7 provide the parts outside the CDR3, is DAMVIQNPRYQVTQFGKPVTLSCSQTLNHNVMYWYQQKSSQAPKLLFHYYDKDFNNEADTPDNFQSRRPNTSFCFLDIRSPGLGDTAMYLCATSRVGVIYEQYFGPGTRLTVT.

The rearrangement joins TRBV3-1 to TRBJ1-5; D uncertain. The V and J ends lost 1 base and 1 base respectively, with 11 bases between them. The CDR3 has 16 amino acids. Germline values: CDR1 LGHDT, CDR2 YNNKEL (reference sequence). The CDR3 loop reads CASSQAWRESNQPQHF. The CDR3 DNA sequence: TGTGCCAGCAGCCAAGCCTGGCGGGAGAGCAATCAGCCCCAGCATTTT.

The sample holds many counts of this clonotype. The V gene is TRBV29-1, the J gene TRBJ2-7; maybe TRBD1 (5 bases). The CDR3 sequence is 11 residues long. Germline assignment: CDR1 SQVTM and CDR2 ANQGSEA. Trimming removed 5 bases at V and 3 bases at J, with 8 bases between. The CDR3 spells CSVLTDYEQYF. In DNA form, the CDR3 reads TGCAGCGTTCTGACAGACTACGAGCAGTACTTC.

V is TRBV29-1 and J is TRBJ1-1; D remains unclear. Germline lookup yields CDR1 SQVTM and CDR2 ANQGSEA. Trimming stripped 6 bases from V and 2 bases from J, with 10 bases between. This CDR3 comprises 12 residues. CDR3 bases: TGCAGCGTCGGCCCACCCAACACTGAAGCTTTCTTT. Residues: CSVGPPNTEAFF.

This clonotype came up a few times. The chain recombines TRBV25-1 with TRBJ2-5; maybe TRBD2 (5 bases). V lost 4 bases, J lost 7 bases, and 7 bases lay in between. The CDR3 extends over 11 amino acids. Germline loops: CDR1 MGHDK, CDR2 SYGVNS. The chain's CDR3 is CASSGAGTQYF. DNA for the CDR3: TGTGCCAGCAGTGGGGCGGGGACCCAGTACTTC. The full variable domain, completed using reference TRBV25-1 and TRBJ2-5, is EADIYQTPRYLVIGTGKKITLECSQTMGHDKMYWYQQDPGMELHLIHYSYGVNSTEKGDLSSESTVSRIRTEHFPLTLESARPSHTSQYLCASSGAGTQYFGPGTRLLVL.

V usage is TRBV20-1 and J usage is TRBJ2-1, with TRBD2 matching over 7 bases. Looked up from germline, CDR1 is DFQATT and CDR2 is SNEGSKA (reference sequence). V dropped 4 bases and J dropped 6; count of bases not matched to a gene: 9. The CDR3 runs to 14 residues. The CDR3 DNA reads TGCAGTGCTAAGAGCGGGATGCCACTCAATGAGCAGTTCTTC. Translated: CSAKSGMPLNEQFF.

This chain links TRBV6-1 with TRBJ2-5; TRBD1 aligns across 7 bases. Germline-derived CDR1 and CDR2 are MNHNS and SASEGT. CDR3 length: 16 residues. Unmatched junction bases numbered 15, after V lost 6 bases and J lost 5 bases. The CDR3 is CASSPLGDRQRETQYF. Written as DNA, the CDR3 is TGTGCCAGCAGCCCACTTGGGGACAGACAACGGGAGACCCAGTACTTC.